This entry is about one T cell receptor beta chain. Antigen: not known. Indicated time point: after neoadjuvant nivolumab, at surgical resection. Analysis of PBMCs was direct, with no culture step. The data were produced by immunoSEQ multiplex PCR, yet TCRdb's version contains in-frame clones alone and is incomplete. The profile shows 8,000 to 10,000 clones, roughly 61% of them singletons. The sample is drawn from a study of neoadjuvant anti-PD-1 for oral cavity cancer. Study information: Patients mostly received three to four biweekly nivolumab doses at 3 mg/kg before surgery. Non-progressing patients received a fourth nivolumab dose near day 43, then surgery on days 50-56. Overall study results and limits: With a few patients per group, TCR findings need larger cohorts.

Per germline, CDR1 MNHNS and CDR2 SASEGT. The germline V and J ends were trimmed by 1 base and 0 bases, with 10 bases remaining between them. There are 16 residues in the CDR3. This rearrangement joins TRBV6-1 to TRBJ1-5; D not certain. This clonotype was obtained from a person aged 35-79 years with oral cavity squamous cell carcinoma. The input for sequencing was PBMCs, taken after nivolumab (anti-PD-1) treatment. CDR3 DNA: TGTGCCAGCAGTGAAGGGAGGGCGCCTAGCAATCAGCCCCAGCATTTT. The encoded protein is CASSEGRAPSNQPQHF.